Shown below are 30 T cell receptor beta chains from a single sample sequenced in a study of T-cell reconstitution after alpha-beta-depleted transplantation in children. Researchers prepared the TCRbeta library using unique molecular identifiers, the study reports. Using its own MiXCR run on the PCR reads, TCRdb lists one record per CDR3 protein. The table includes about a million distinct CDR3 sequences, about 26% detected once. The material was PBMCs, mostly from graft donor cells, obtained 360 days after TCRalphabeta/CD19-depleted stem cell transplant. The receptors come from a boy under two years old who had a stem cell transplant for SCID, so the T cells may come from the graft donor.

J is TRBJ2-3 and V is TRBV21-1; the listed D gene, TRBD2, was not tested against the DNA. TRBV21-1 is a listed pseudogene. The CDR3 has 17 residues. The CDR3 loop reads CASSKWASGMSTDTQYF. The CDR3 DNA reads TGTGCCAGCAGCAAGTGGGCTAGCGGGATGAGCACAGATACGCAGTATTTT.

This chain uses TRBV9 with TRBJ2-7; the D is unclear. The CDR3 loop spans 15 amino acids. Trimming removed 3 bases at V and 0 bases at J, with 13 bases between. Germline assignment: CDR1 SGDLS and CDR2 YYNGEE. The CDR3 nucleotides read TGTGCCAGCAGCGGAACACCTTATCCCTCCTACGAGCAGTACTTC. This sequence encodes CASSGTPYPSYEQYF.

This clonotype was found a few times. This sequence joins TRBV28 and TRBJ2-7, with D hard to call. The length of the CDR3 is 13 residues. V lost 3 bases and J 2 bases, leaving 8 bases between the germline ends. The germline V gene encodes CDR1 MDHEN and CDR2 SYDVKM. The CDR3 loop reads CASSFGVAYEQYF. CDR3 bases: TGTGCCAGCAGTTTCGGAGTGGCCTACGAGCAGTACTTC.

This clonotype showed up just a few times. The V gene is TRBV7-2, the J gene TRBJ2-1; D gene ambiguous. This CDR3 is 14 amino acids long. Trimming shortened V by 5 bases and J by 4 bases, and 12 bases separated the two germline ends. Germline lookup yields CDR1 SGHTA and CDR2 FQGNSA. CDR3 region: CASSRFGTYNEQFF. The CDR3, as DNA: TGTGCCAGCAGCCGTTTTGGAACGTACAATGAGCAGTTCTTC.

A few counts support this clonotype. The rearrangement uses TRBV12-3 or TRBV12-4 and TRBJ1-6; TRBD1 might be the D (5 bases). The CDR3 loop spans 14 amino acids. Trimming removed 3 bases at V and 10 bases at J, with 13 bases between. The CDR3 DNA reads as TGTGCCAGCAGTTTGTATGGGGCAGGGTCACCCCTCCACTTT. Encoded protein: CASSLYGAGSPLHF.

This clonotype was seen only a few times. The V gene is TRBV7-8, the J gene TRBJ2-3, with 11 bases lining up with TRBD2. CDR3 length: 16 residues. The germline gives CDR1 SGHVS, CDR2 FQNEAQ. The trim removed 5 bases at V and 4 bases at J, leaving 8 bases unmatched. The CDR3 sequence is CASSPPLSGGADTQYF. Here the CDR3 DNA reads TGTGCCAGCAGCCCCCCTCTTAGCGGGGGGGCAGATACGCAGTATTTT.

The CDR3 nucleotides are TGTGCCACCAGTGATTTTCTCGGGACAGATACGCAGTATTTT. Its protein is CATSDFLGTDTQYF. This chain joins TRBV24-1 and TRBJ2-3; the D is unclear. V lost 1 base, J lost 3 bases, and 7 bases lay in between. In germline, CDR1 is KGHDR, CDR2 SFDVKD. The CDR3 loop spans 14 amino acids.

This clonotype was detected a few times. The chain is built from TRBV20-1 and TRBJ2-3, with 8 bases identical to TRBD2. V was pared by 0 bases and J by 0 bases, with 2 bases of the junction left unmatched. In germline, CDR1 is DFQATT, CDR2 SNEGSKA (reference sequence). The CDR3 contains 15 residues. The CDR3 spells CSAREGGGSTDTQYF. As DNA, the CDR3 is TGCAGTGCTAGAGAGGGCGGGGGGAGCACAGATACGCAGTATTTT.

V gene TRBV9 combines with J gene TRBJ1-6, with a possible D match to TRBD1 (6 bases). Trimming took off 4 bases at V and 9 bases at J, with 14 bases between the two ends. Germline V gene sequence: CDR1 SGDLS, CDR2 YYNGEE. The CDR3 is made up of 14 amino acids. The CDR3: CASSPDRFASPLHF. The CDR3 DNA reads TGTGCCAGCAGCCCAGACAGGTTTGCTTCACCCCTCCACTTT.

The chain couples TRBV10-3 to TRBJ1-3; D gene ambiguous. The CDR3 sequence is 13 residues long. Trimming left V 11 bases short and J 1 base short, with 12 bases between. The germline V gene encodes CDR1 ENHRY and CDR2 SYGVKD. In DNA, the CDR3 is TGTGCCGTGGGCATGATATCTGGAAACACCATATATTTT. Its protein product is CAVGMISGNTIYF.

This clonotype was detected a few times. The genes are TRBV4-2 and TRBJ2-3; D is undetermined. Germline V gene data show CDR1 as LGHNA and CDR2 as YNFKEQ. The CDR3 contains 19 residues. V shed 3 bases and J shed 0 bases, with 22 bases lying between them. CDR3 coding DNA: TGTGCCAGCAGCCAGGAGCCCTTCGCCCTTCTAACTAGCACAGATACGCAGTATTTT. Translated, it gives CASSQEPFALLTSTDTQYF.

This clonotype occurred a few times. The chain couples TRBV7-9 to TRBJ1-1, with 8 bases that match TRBD1. CDR3 size: 16 residues. V was pared by 5 bases and J by 1 base, with 9 bases of the junction left unmatched. Germline lookup yields CDR1 SEHNR and CDR2 FQNEAQ (reference sequence). The CDR3 here is CASSTGQGGGNTEAFF. The CDR3 nucleotides are TGTGCCAGCAGCACCGGACAGGGTGGAGGGAACACTGAAGCTTTCTTT.

There are a few counts of this clonotype. V and J are TRBV10-3 and TRBJ2-7, with 7 bases identical to TRBD1. Germline V gives CDR1 ENHRY, CDR2 SYGVKD. The ends lost 4 bases at V and 3 bases at J; junction bases unmatched: 3. This CDR3 comprises 13 residues. CDR3 region: CAISVGQDYEQYF. The CDR3 nucleotides read TGTGCCATCAGTGTTGGACAGGACTACGAGCAGTACTTC.

This clonotype was seen more than once but under ten times. The V gene is TRBV29-1, the J gene TRBJ2-3; the match to TRBD2 covers 13 bases. Germline CDR1 and CDR2: SQVTM and ANQGSEA. J was trimmed by 7 bases and V by 4 bases; bases with no gene match: 11. CDR3 length: 16 residues. The CDR3 is CSVVLTSGGAGNTQYF. The CDR3 nucleotides read TGCAGCGTTGTCCTTACTAGCGGGGGGGCCGGTAATACGCAGTATTTT.

CDR3: CASSLGGGHGYTF. The CDR3 region has the DNA TGTGCCAGCAGCTTAGGCGGCGGACATGGCTACACCTTC. The V call is TRBV7-9, the J call TRBJ1-2; D not certain. The V gene lost 1 base and the J gene lost 6 bases, with 9 bases spanning the gap. The CDR3 length is 13 residues. CDR1 is SEHNR, CDR2 FQNEAQ, per germline (reference sequence).

The rearrangement joins TRBV20-1 to TRBJ2-7; possibly TRBD1 for D (5 bases). This CDR3 region has 12 residues. Trimming pared 5 bases from V and 3 bases from J, leaving 11 bases between. CDR1 is DFQATT, CDR2 SNEGSKA, per germline (reference sequence). The CDR3 sequence: CSAAGKLYEQYF. The CDR3 DNA reads as TGCAGTGCTGCAGGGAAACTCTACGAGCAGTACTTC.

The chain is built from TRBV12-3 or TRBV12-4 and TRBJ2-2; D possibly corresponds to TRBD2 (5 bases). V gave up 3 bases and J gave up 1 base, with 15 bases separating them. The CDR3 is 17 amino acids. The CDR3 DNA reads as TGTGCCAGCAGTTTCTCCGGGAACCACCAGAACACCGGGGAGCTGTTTTTT. Encoded protein: CASSFSGNHQNTGELFF.

This clonotype was seen once. The chain links TRBV29-1 to TRBJ1-1; D gene uncertain. Trimming took 5 bases from V and 1 from J, leaving 11 bases between them. The germline V gene encodes CDR1 SQVTM and CDR2 ANQGSEA. This CDR3 is built from 13 residues. The CDR3 nucleotides read TGCAGCGTTTATGCTCCAGGGAACACTGAAGCTTTCTTT. As protein: CSVYAPGNTEAFF.

This clonotype was recorded a few times. The gene calls are TRBV7-9 and TRBJ2-3, with 8 positions matching TRBD1. The germline CDR1 and CDR2 sequences are SEHNR and FQNEAQ (reference sequence). This CDR3 has 17 residues. V trimming: 6 bases; J trimming: 2 bases; junction bases outside the gene matches: 13. The CDR3 DNA reads as TGTGCCAGCAGGGGAAACCGGAGCAGGGGGCCCACAGATACGCAGTATTTT. Residues: CASRGNRSRGPTDTQYF.

The chain links TRBV25-1 to TRBJ2-3, with D possibly matching TRBD2 (6 bases). Deletions cut 2 bases from V and 5 bases from J, with 14 bases between. The CDR3 loop spans 15 amino acids. Looked up from germline, CDR1 is MGHDK and CDR2 is SYGVNS. Written as DNA, the CDR3 is TGTGCCAGCAGTGAAGGGGGGTGGGTACAAGATACGCAGTATTTT. It specifies CASSEGGWVQDTQYF. The entire variable domain, with the rest obtained from reference TRBV25-1 and TRBJ2-3, is as follows: EADIYQTPRYLVIGTGKKITLECSQTMGHDKMYWYQQDPGMELHLIHYSYGVNSTEKGDLSSESTVSRIRTEHFPLTLESARPSHTSQYLCASSEGGWVQDTQYFGPGTRLTVL.

This clonotype was seen a few times. The gene calls are TRBV2 and TRBJ1-6; TRBD1 agrees at 8 bases. The CDR3 has 15 amino acids. Germline values: CDR1 SNHLY, CDR2 FYNNEI. J lost 10 bases, V lost 4 bases, and 9 bases had no gene match. The CDR3 loop is CASSGRQGRNSPLHF. In DNA form, the CDR3 reads TGTGCCAGCAGTGGGCGACAGGGGAGGAACTCACCCCTCCACTTT.

In this sample, this clonotype turned up a few times. The chain employs TRBV3-1 and TRBJ1-4, with D possibly matching TRBD1 (5 bases). The CDR3 has 15 residues. Germline assignment: CDR1 LGHDT and CDR2 YNNKEL (reference sequence). Trimming stripped 4 bases from V and 3 bases from J, with 12 bases between. The DNA for the CDR3 is TGTGCCAGCAGCCGGCGGGACTTCTCTAATGAAAAACTGTTTTTT. The encoded protein is CASSRRDFSNEKLFF.

The genes are TRBV7-2 and TRBJ2-3; D is possibly TRBD1 or TRBD2 (6 bases each). The CDR3 has 16 residues. The germline V gene encodes CDR1 SGHTA and CDR2 FQGNSA. V was pared by 5 bases and J by 3 bases, with 18 bases between. The CDR3 DNA reads as TGTGCCAGCAGCCCCAGTCGGGGGCGAGCAACAGATACGCAGTATTTT. It is translated as CASSPSRGRATDTQYF.

This clonotype was counted only a few times. The CDR3 sequence is CSVEVQDKQETQYF. The CDR3 coding sequence is TGCAGCGTTGAGGTTCAGGATAAACAAGAGACCCAGTACTTC. The chain couples TRBV29-1 to TRBJ2-5, with D uncertain. The CDR3 spans 14 residues. CDR1 and CDR2 (germline): SQVTM, ANQGSEA. Trimming shortened V by 3 bases and J by 2 bases, and 13 bases separated the two germline ends.

The chain is built from TRBV28 and TRBJ2-1; the D is unclear. In germline, CDR1 is MDHEN, CDR2 SYDVKM. The germline V and J ends were trimmed by 4 bases and 0 bases, with 13 bases remaining between them. The CDR3 sequence is 16 residues long. DNA for the CDR3: TGTGCCAGCAGTTCAATCCCGATCCTCTCCTACAATGAGCAGTTCTTC. Its protein product is CASSSIPILSYNEQFF.

The chain carries TRBV19 and TRBJ1-1; D remains unclear. CDR1 is LNHDA and CDR2 is SQIVND in the germline V gene (reference sequence). The length of the CDR3 is 13 residues. The germline V and J ends were trimmed by 6 bases and 4 bases, with 12 bases remaining between them. CDR3 loop: CASRMGWSTEAFF. DNA for the CDR3: TGTGCCAGTAGAATGGGGTGGAGCACTGAAGCTTTCTTT.

This clonotype has more than one count but fewer than ten. The V gene is TRBV4-3, the J gene TRBJ2-5; perhaps TRBD2 as D (7 bases). The CDR3 length is 16 residues. Germline V CDR1 and CDR2: LGHNA, YSLEER. V lost 0 bases and J 7 bases, leaving 18 bases between the germline ends. DNA for the CDR3: TGCGCCAGCAGCCAAGATCAGGGTTCAGGGGAGGGGACCCAGTACTTC. It yields the protein CASSQDQGSGEGTQYF.

The V and J genes are TRBV6-1 and TRBJ2-2; 8 bases line up with TRBD2. J lost 2 bases, V lost 10 bases, and 6 bases had no gene match. CDR1 is MNHNS, CDR2 SASEGT, per germline. The CDR3 is made up of 14 amino acids. CDR3 sequence: CATERGFNTGELFF. The CDR3 DNA follows: TGTGCCACCGAGCGGGGGTTTAACACCGGGGAGCTGTTTTTT.

With regard to this clonotype: Compared with germline, one end of the junction differs, possibly owing to a read error. V and J are TRBV7-9 and TRBJ2-1; 8 bases match TRBD2. Germline values: CDR1 SEHNR, CDR2 FQNEAQ (reference sequence). This CDR3 spans 14 amino acids. The CDR3 nucleotides are TGTGCCAGCACCTTAGCGGGGCAATTCAATGAGCAGTTCTTC. Amino acid sequence: CASTLAGQFNEQFF. Full variable domain (missing parts from reference TRBV7-9 and TRBJ2-1): DTGVSQNPRHKITKRGQNVTFRCDPISEHNRLYWYRQTLGQGPEFLTYFQNEAQLEKSRLLSDRFSAERPKGSFSTLEIQRTEQGDSAMYLCASTLAGQFNEQFFGPGTRLTVL.

V gene TRBV6-6 combines with J gene TRBJ2-7; D may be TRBD1 (6 bases). This CDR3 is built from 13 residues. The ends were cut back, 5 bases at V and 7 bases at J, with 15 bases in the middle. CDR1 and CDR2 from the germline V gene are MNHNY and SVGAGI (reference sequence). The CDR3 sequence is CASSTDPRGEQYF. The CDR3 nucleotides read TGTGCCAGCAGTACCGACCCGAGGGGGGAGCAGTACTTC.